This passage covers 15 T cell receptor beta chains from one sample sequenced in a study of shared clonotypes between healthy human individuals. Terminally differentiated effector memory CD45RA+ cells were left out of the naive CD8 fraction, which was CD45RO-negative and positively selected for CCR7. Libraries were prepared by immunoSEQ multiplex PCR; TCRdb keeps only in-frame clonotypes and omits some of them. The data contain around 1.9 million clones, over 85% of them singletons. The sequenced material came from naive CD8+ T cells from PBMCs. Source of these receptors: a man younger than 30 in good health. Some clones in this sample may be carry-over from other donors' samples.

Turning to this clone: Other DNA sequences within the sample encode an identical CDR3. The chain recombines TRBV6-1 with TRBJ1-2, with a weak D call TRBD1 (5 bases). V was pared by 4 bases and J by 5 bases, with 14 bases between. There are 14 residues in the CDR3. The germline CDR1 and CDR2 sequences are MNHNS and SASEGT. The DNA for the CDR3 is TGTGCCAGCAGTGCCCTCGGGACGGTTTATGGCTACACCTTC. Protein sequence: CASSALGTVYGYTF.

The chain recombines TRBV7-9 with TRBJ1-2; no definite D call. With 2 bases removed from V and 3 bases from J, the gap between germline ends came to 10 bases. Germline values: CDR1 SEHNR, CDR2 FQNEAQ (reference sequence). CDR3 length: 14 amino acids. In DNA, the CDR3 is TGTGCCAGCAGCTTAACAGATTTGGACTATGGCTACACCTTC. It is translated as CASSLTDLDYGYTF. Full variable domain (missing parts from reference TRBV7-9 and TRBJ1-2): DTGVSQNPRHKITKRGQNVTFRCDPISEHNRLYWYRQTLGQGPEFLTYFQNEAQLEKSRLLSDRFSAERPKGSFSTLEIQRTEQGDSAMYLCASSLTDLDYGYTFGSGTRLTVV.

This sequence joins TRBV2 and TRBJ1-4; 7 bases align to TRBD1. The germline V gene encodes CDR1 SNHLY and CDR2 FYNNEI. The CDR3 has 13 residues. V trimming: 3 bases; J trimming: 12 bases; junction bases outside the gene matches: 7. CDR3 in DNA: TGTGCCAGCAGTGAGAGAGGGGGCAAGGAACTGTTTTTT. Residues: CASSERGGKELFF. The full variable domain, with the rest looked up from reference TRBV2 and TRBJ1-4, is EPEVTQTPSHQVTQMGQEVILRCVPISNHLYFYWYRQILGQKVEFLVSFYNNEISEKSEIFDDQFSVERPDGSNFTLKIRSTKLEDSAMYFCASSERGGKELFFGSGTQLSVL.

In nucleotides, the CDR3 is TGTGCCAGCAGTGAACGGGGTTTTGGCAATCAGCCCCAGCATTTT. As protein: CASSERGFGNQPQHF. The chain couples TRBV6-1 to TRBJ1-5; D remains unclear. CDR1 and CDR2 from the germline V gene are MNHNS and SASEGT. The CDR3 totals 15 residues. Trimming cost V 2 bases and J 2 bases, with 10 bases left between them.

The genes are TRBV15 and TRBJ1-3; TRBD1 matches at 9 bases. Germline V gene sequence: CDR1 LNHNV, CDR2 YYDKDF (reference sequence). Germline trimming cut 0 bases from V and 7 bases from J; bases unmatched to any gene: 4. This CDR3 region has 15 residues. CDR3 bases: TGTGCCACCAGCAGAGAGGGACAGGGTGTCAACACCATATATTTT. Residues: CATSREGQGVNTIYF.

Comment on this clone: The sample carries other DNA sequences with the same CDR3. The J gene is TRBJ1-2, the V gene TRBV29-1; D possibly corresponds to TRBD1 (5 bases). The CDR3 has 11 amino acids. Germline CDR1 SQVTM, CDR2 ANQGSEA. V dropped 1 base and J dropped 7 bases, with 7 bases sitting between them. In nucleotides, the CDR3 is TGCAGCGTTGAAGTCGGGGGTGGCTACACCTTC. It encodes CSVEVGGGYTF.

The chain couples TRBV10-3 to TRBJ2-2, with 10 bases identical to TRBD2. The CDR3 is 18 residues long. Germline trimming cut 2 bases from V and 4 bases from J; bases unmatched to any gene: 10. Looked up from germline, CDR1 is ENHRY and CDR2 is SYGVKD. The CDR3 DNA follows: TGTGCCATCAGTGAGCGGTCGCTAGCGGGGGCCATCACCGGGGAGCTGTTTTTT. Protein: CAISERSLAGAITGELFF.

This clone occurred once. The chain recombines TRBV4-1 with TRBJ2-7; 9 bases agree with TRBD2. The germline gives CDR1 MGHRA, CDR2 YSYEKL. V lost 4 bases to trimming and J lost 2 bases; unmatched junction nucleotides: 9. The length of the CDR3 is 16 residues. The DNA of the CDR3 is TGCGCCAGCAGCCCACTCAGGACTAGCGCGACCTACGAGCAGTACTTC. This translates into CASSPLRTSATYEQYF.

The chain is built from TRBV7-9 and TRBJ2-7; D uncertain. V lost 1 base and J 0 bases, leaving 7 bases between the germline ends. The CDR3 contains 14 residues. Per germline, CDR1 SEHNR and CDR2 FQNEAQ (reference sequence). DNA for the CDR3: TGTGCCAGCAGCTTAGACTCCCTCTCCTACGAGCAGTACTTC. Translation: CASSLDSLSYEQYF.

The J gene is TRBJ1-5, the V gene TRBV6-5; TRBD1 is a possible D gene (5 bases). Between the trimmed V and J ends, which lost 5 bases and 7 bases, there was a span of 12 bases. The CDR3 extends over 13 amino acids. The germline V gene encodes CDR1 MNHEY and CDR2 SVGAGI. This CDR3 is CASSTGVWQPQHF. CDR3 DNA: TGTGCCAGCAGTACGGGGGTCTGGCAGCCCCAGCATTTT.

The rearrangement links TRBV11-2 to TRBJ2-3; 8 bases map to TRBD1. Germline CDR1 is SGHAT and CDR2 is FQNNGV. J lost 7 bases, V lost 5 bases, and 11 bases had no gene match. The CDR3 length is 15 residues. CDR3 protein: CASSRGQGVMYTQYF. DNA for the CDR3: TGTGCCAGCAGCCGCGGACAGGGAGTTATGTATACGCAGTATTTT.

The table lists this clone with a few counts. The chain recombines TRBV19 with TRBJ1-5; no clear D gene. Trimming removed 3 bases from V and 3 bases from J, with 6 bases in between. CDR3 length: 13 residues. Germline loops: CDR1 LNHDA, CDR2 SQIVND (reference sequence). In nucleotides, the CDR3 is TGTGCCAGTAGTATCGAACTCAATCAGCCCCAGCATTTT. Encoded protein: CASSIELNQPQHF.

V usage is TRBV5-1 and J usage is TRBJ2-2, with a weak D call TRBD2 (7 bases). CDR3 length: 20 residues. Germline CDR1 SGHRS, CDR2 YFSETQ. The V gene lost 4 bases and the J gene lost 2 bases, with 27 bases spanning the gap. CDR3 bases: TGCGCCAGCAGCCAAGGAACCGGGAGGATACCGGGACAAAACACCGGGGAGCTGTTTTTT. Translation: CASSQGTGRIPGQNTGELFF. The full variable domain, rest sourced from reference TRBV5-1 and TRBJ2-2, is KAGVTQTPRYLIKTRGQQVTLSCSPISGHRSVSWYQQTPGQGLQFLFEYFSETQRNKGNFPGRFSGRQFSNSRSEMNVSTLELGDSALYLCASSQGTGRIPGQNTGELFFGEGSRLTVL.

This chain links TRBV5-6 with TRBJ2-7, with D unclear. There are 14 residues in the CDR3. Looked up from germline, CDR1 is SGHDT and CDR2 is YYEEEE. With 2 bases removed from V and 3 bases from J, the gap between germline ends came to 12 bases. The CDR3 is CASSLGRNIYEQYF. The CDR3 DNA reads as TGTGCCAGCAGCTTAGGGCGGAATATCTACGAGCAGTACTTC. Together with reference TRBV5-6 and TRBJ2-7, the CDR3 gives the full variable domain: DAGVTQSPTHLIKTRGQQVTLRCSPKSGHDTVSWYQQALGQGPQFIFQYYEEEERQRGNFPDRFSGHQFPNYSSELNVNALLLGDSALYLCASSLGRNIYEQYFGPGTRLTVT.

The J gene is TRBJ2-2, the V gene TRBV14; maybe TRBD2 (5 bases). CDR1 and CDR2 from the germline V gene are SGHDN and FVKESK. This CDR3 is built from 17 residues. The ends were cut back, 0 bases at V and 5 bases at J, with 16 bases in the middle. Here the CDR3 reads CASSQDLGYPGTGELFF. The CDR3 DNA follows: TGTGCCAGCAGCCAAGATCTGGGCTATCCGGGGACCGGGGAGCTGTTTTTT.